This T cell receptor (beta chain) was documented in a study of blood T cell repertoires in COVID-19 (dated by TCRdb to 2018 to 2021). Regarding the research as a whole: The collaborator samples originated in the United States, Italy and Spain and spanned the acute and convalescent phases of COVID-19. The material from the prospective study consisted of cDNA or gDNA derived from T cells, B-cell-depleted T cells, or PBMCs. The dataset comprised deeply sampled blood TCRbeta repertoires from subjects exposed to, actively infected with, or recovered from COVID-19. The repertoires were released in a freely available public database intended as a resource for research on the immune response to SARS-CoV-2. Samples came from the ongoing ImmuneRACE study (first 160 participants) plus 1,254 subjects from 6 global collaborators. A de-identified subject ID, COVID-19 status, age in years and sex were almost always included in the sample metadata. HLA class I and class II types, where available, came from metadata supplied by the sample provider rather than from assay-based typing.

Measured from the cysteine to the phenylalanine, the CDR3 is 16 residues long. CDR3 DNA is the only sequence kept; it has 48 bases, read in frame from the first base. V loses 1 base of germline sequence and J loses 2 bases, and the interval between the two ends is 13 bases. CDR1 and CDR2 were assigned from the germline V gene as KGHSH and LQKENI. Worth noting for this clone: Its antigen is currently not known. Base quality data are lacking; no much larger clone is found one base away.

The immunoSEQ Assay, a bias-controlled multiplex PCR, was used to amplify TCRbeta CDR3 regions from genomic DNA. Processing in the source paper ran as follows. The number of nucleated cells in each sample was estimated from the amplification of reference gene primers within the assay. To quantify the absolute abundance of each unique TCRbeta CDR3 rearrangement, sequence reads were collapsed and filtered. For each sample, productive Simpson clonality was calculated as the square root of Simpson's diversity index over productive rearrangements. TCRdb obtained this table from immuneACCESS and retained in-frame rearrangements with V and J assigned. These tables miss some clones; where compared with another copy, unresolved V genes account for less than half of the shortfall, and the remainder is unexplained. V and J calls and clone size are copied from that table; D and trimming were computed from the DNA. This sample gives around 160,000 clones in total; about four fifths of them show up just once. Around 14% of the sample comes from the top ten.

The collaborating institutions used their own protocols to collect whole blood in K2EDTA tubes. For TCRbeta analysis, collaborators shipped samples as frozen whole blood, isolated PBMCs, or DNA extracted from either of those sample types. Broad study findings and their caveats: The quantity of clinical and demographic metadata differed by source and by participant and was supplied without curation.

Sequenced sample: peripheral blood. The clonotype was recovered from a woman of 80 years or more with acute or convalescent COVID-19. The chain was built from TRBV18 and TRBJ2-3; a weak D assignment points to TRBD2 (5 bases agree). The CDR3 is CASSPQAGENTDTQYF. Read as DNA, the sequence is TGTGCCAGCTCACCACAGGCTGGGGAGAACACAGATACGCAGTATTTT.